This T cell receptor beta chain derives from a study of monozygotic twins with inflammatory bowel disease. General observations from the study: Especially where disease activity was present, IBD patients had fewer clonotypes in common with others than healthy twins did.

Worth noting for this clonotype: What it recognizes is unknown.

The quantity of total RNA per TCR library was about 3,700 ng. UMIs were attached via template switching, each with a 6-nucleotide sample barcode. Each of TCRalpha and TCRbeta cDNA went through two nested PCRs, lasting approximately 16 and 10 cycles. For each CDR3 protein, TCRdb gives one entry from its re-call of the 5' RACE reads, without DNA. This sample's table reports 300,000 to 400,000 distinct CDR3 sequences. Germline V CDR1 and CDR2: LNHNV, YYDKDF (reference sequence). The CDR3 spans 18 residues. The genes are TRBV15 and TRBJ1-1; TCRdb calls TRBD1, which cannot be checked without DNA. Sequenced material: blood. This clonotype originated in a human donor with ulcerative colitis or Crohn's disease, or a healthy co-twin of an affected twin (not recorded which). The CDR3 is CATTPRGGTGGANTEAFF.